A single sample is the source of the 6 T cell receptor beta chains below, sequenced in a study of blood T cell repertoires in COVID-19. The assay was immunoSEQ multiplex PCR, and TCRdb's table has in-frame clones only and misses some. The table shows about 92,000 clones, with 87% occurring only once. The sequencing input was peripheral blood. These TCRs come from a woman aged 60-70 years with COVID-19, enrolled during active disease.

For the CDR3, the DNA is TGTGCCTGGCGGGGACAGGGTCCCGGGGAGCTGTTTTTT. It codes for CAWRGQGPGELFF. The V gene is TRBV30, the J gene TRBJ2-2; the match to TRBD1 covers 9 bases. The CDR3 runs to 13 residues. V trimming: 5 bases; J trimming: 6 bases; junction bases outside the gene matches: 4. Germline V gives CDR1 GTSNPN, CDR2 SVGIG (reference sequence). Together with reference TRBV30 and TRBJ2-2, the CDR3 gives the full variable domain: SQTIHQWPATLVQPVGSPLSLECTVEGTSNPNLYWYRQAAGRGLQLLFYSVGIGQISSEVPQNLSASRPQDRQFILSSKKLLLSDSGFYLCAWRGQGPGELFFGEGSRLTVL.

This rearrangement joins TRBV6-6 to TRBJ2-7, with D possibly being TRBD2 (5 bases). The CDR3 sequence is 11 residues long. Germline-derived CDR1 and CDR2 are MNHNY and SVGAGI (reference sequence). Deletions cut 4 bases from V and 6 bases from J, with 7 bases between. The CDR3 sequence is CASSSRVEQYF. The CDR3 nucleotides are TGTGCCAGCAGTTCGCGGGTCGAGCAGTACTTC.

The chain links TRBV4-3 to TRBJ2-2; 7 bases are a match to TRBD2. Germline loops: CDR1 LGHNA, CDR2 YSLEER. The CDR3 totals 17 residues. Trimming took 2 bases from V and 4 from J; bases not matched to a gene: 10. The CDR3 loop reads CASSQYGSGALTGELFF. CDR3 bases: TGCGCCAGCAGCCAATACGGGAGCGGGGCCCTCACCGGGGAGCTGTTTTTT.

This clone appeared a single time. The V gene is TRBV4-1, the J gene TRBJ2-5; TRBD1 agrees at 9 bases. The CDR3 is 15 residues long. J lost 4 bases, V lost 3 bases, and 6 bases had no gene match. Looked up from germline, CDR1 is MGHRA and CDR2 is YSYEKL. This CDR3 is CASSQTDRGGETQYF. The DNA of the CDR3 is TGCGCCAGCAGCCAGACGGACAGGGGAGGAGAGACCCAGTACTTC.

Remarks on this clone: A far larger clone is one nucleotide away, so this likely arose from a read error. J is TRBJ1-2 and V is TRBV4-1, with 8 nucleotides matching TRBD1. Germline CDR1 is MGHRA and CDR2 is YSYEKL. The CDR3 spans 16 residues. The CDR3 nucleotides read TGCGCCCGCAGCCCCCGGGGACAGGAAGAAAGCTATGGCTACACCTTC. This sequence encodes CARSPRGQEESYGYTF.

This rearrangement joins TRBV27 to TRBJ1-2; 9 bases fit TRBD1. CDR1 MNHEY and CDR2 SMNVEV come from the germline V gene (reference sequence). Trimming cost V 5 bases and J 4 bases; bases outside gene matches: 8. The CDR3 is 15 residues long. The CDR3 nucleotides read TGTGCCAGCAGTGTAACAGGGGGCGCGGGCTATGGCTACACCTTC. Its translation is CASSVTGGAGYGYTF.